Included here is one T cell receptor (beta chain) sequence, with context. This sample stems from a study of OX40 agonist ivuxolimab in advanced cancers. Clones were sequenced by immunoSEQ multiplex PCR, and TCRdb holds only the in-frame ones, with some missing. Altogether roughly 100,000 clones are present, around 91% being singletons, with the ten largest covering roughly 0.17%. This CDR3 has 13 amino acids. Per the germline V gene, CDR1 is MNHNY and CDR2 is SVGAGI (reference sequence). Deletions cut 10 bases from V and 8 bases from J, with 18 bases between. This clonotype originated in an adult with an advanced solid tumor such as melanoma, head and neck, liver or kidney cancer. The V and J genes are TRBV6-6 and TRBJ2-1; D is perhaps TRBD2 (5 bases). The source was CD4+ or CD8+ T cells sorted from blood, collected in a trial of the OX40 agonist ivuxolimab. The CDR3 reads CATQKGVGDEQFF. CDR3 DNA sequence: TGTGCCACCCAAAAGGGAGTCGGAGATGAGCAGTTCTTC.